The 16 T cell receptor beta chains below all came from one sample that was sequenced in a study of T cell responses to AZD1222 COVID-19 vaccine. Clones were read by immunoSEQ multiplex PCR, and TCRdb kept only the in-frame ones, dropping some. This table has under 110,000 clones, roughly 90% appearing once. This specimen consisted of peripheral blood, obtained on day 0 of AZD1222 vaccination. These receptors came from an adult in good health.

The table lists this clone with a few counts. The chain combines TRBV25-1 with TRBJ2-2; 11 nucleotides line up with TRBD1. Germline trimming cut 9 bases from V and 4 bases from J; bases unmatched to any gene: 10. Germline assignment: CDR1 MGHDK and CDR2 SYGVNS. This CDR3 has 16 residues. The CDR3 nucleotides read TGTGCCAGTCAGCTAGCCGGGACAGGGGGCACCGGGGAGCTGTTTTTT. Protein sequence: CASQLAGTGGTGELFF.

The chain has TRBV5-4 and TRBJ1-2; 9 nucleotides line up with TRBD1. CDR1 and CDR2 (germline): SGHNT, YYREEE (reference sequence). This CDR3 comprises 16 residues. V shed 3 bases and J 4 bases; nucleotides not matched to a gene: 10. Here the CDR3 reads CASSSGGQGGAYGYTF. The CDR3 coding sequence is TGTGCCAGCAGCTCCGGGGGACAGGGAGGTGCCTATGGCTACACCTTC. Combining the CDR3 with reference TRBV5-4 and TRBJ1-2 gives the whole variable domain ETGVTQSPTHLIKTRGQQVTLRCSSQSGHNTVSWYQQALGQGPQFIFQYYREEENGRGNFPPRFSGLQFPNYSSELNVNALELDDSALYLCASSSGGQGGAYGYTFGSGTRLTVV.

V is TRBV3-1 (or the pseudogene TRBV3-2) and J is TRBJ1-2, with 7 bases fitting TRBD1. The germline V gene encodes CDR1 LGHDT and CDR2 YNNKEL (reference sequence). There are 16 residues in the CDR3. Germline trimming cut 3 bases from V and 8 bases from J; bases unmatched to any gene: 15. DNA for the CDR3: TGTGCCAGCAGCCACTCCTCCGGGACAGCCTCAGGAGGCTACACCTTC. Translating it yields CASSHSSGTASGGYTF.

This clone came up once. Other nucleotide sequences from this sample produce the same CDR3. The chain carries TRBV6-5 and TRBJ2-7; TRBD1 aligns across 7 bases. This CDR3 is 13 amino acids long. The V segment lost 6 bases and the J segment 2 bases; nucleotides outside the gene matches: 4. Germline CDR1 reads MNHEY; CDR2 reads SVGAGI. The CDR3 sequence: CASRRDRAYEQYF. The DNA for the CDR3 is TGTGCCAGCAGAAGGGACAGAGCCTACGAGCAGTACTTC.

The V gene is TRBV5-1, the J gene TRBJ2-1; 10 bases agree with TRBD2. The V gene's germline CDR1 is SGHRS and CDR2 YFSETQ. The CDR3 runs 16 residues. After removal of 0 bases from V and 6 bases from J, the junction contained 6 bases not matched to a gene. The CDR3 nucleotides read TGCGCCAGCAGCTTGGTCGGGACTAGCGACATCAATGAGCAGTTCTTC. Translating gives CASSLVGTSDINEQFF.

V is TRBV5-1 and J is TRBJ2-3; D tentatively reads TRBD1 or TRBD2 (5 bases each). The CDR3 consists of 14 residues. V was clipped by 8 bases and J by 2 bases, with 15 bases between them. Germline V gene sequence: CDR1 SGHRS, CDR2 YFSETQ. CDR3 in amino acids: CASRDVTPTDTQYF. CDR3 sequence (DNA): TGCGCCAGTAGGGACGTGACTCCCACAGATACGCAGTATTTT.

The genes are TRBV7-9 and TRBJ2-1, with TRBD2 identical over 13 bases. Germline CDR1 and CDR2: SEHNR and FQNEAQ (reference sequence). The CDR3 is made up of 16 amino acids. J lost 8 bases, V lost 1 base, and 5 bases had no gene match. The CDR3: CASSLVGTSGMDEQFF. The DNA of the CDR3 is TGTGCCAGCAGCTTAGTTGGGACTAGCGGGATGGATGAGCAGTTCTTC.

The gene calls are TRBV28 and TRBJ1-6, with D tentatively TRBD1 (6 bases). This CDR3 has 12 amino acids. CDR1 is MDHEN and CDR2 is SYDVKM in the germline V gene. The CDR3 spells CAIRGRLSPLHF. The CDR3 bases are TGTGCTATCAGGGGACGTCTTTCACCCCTCCACTTT.

V and J are TRBV7-9 and TRBJ1-6, with 8 bases fitting TRBD1. V dropped 0 bases and J dropped 2; count of bases not matched to a gene: 3. Germline CDR1 is SEHNR and CDR2 is FQNEAQ (reference sequence). The CDR3 is made up of 17 amino acids. The CDR3 region is CASSLAAGGAYNSPLHF. CDR3 sequence (DNA): TGTGCCAGCAGCTTAGCGGCAGGGGGCGCCTATAATTCACCCCTCCACTTT.

The CDR3 loop reads CASSLSGAHPNYGYTF. The CDR3 DNA sequence: TGTGCCAGCAGCTTGTCTGGGGCCCACCCTAACTATGGCTACACCTTC. This chain joins TRBV5-6 and TRBJ1-2; tentative D call: TRBD1 (5 bases). Germline CDR1 SGHDT, CDR2 YYEEEE. V gave up 1 base and J gave up 0 bases, with 13 bases separating them. The CDR3 length is 16 residues.

The chain has TRBV7-9 and TRBJ2-1; D is uncertain. The CDR3 length is 15 residues. V was cut by 0 bases and J by 1 base, with 7 bases left in between. From germline, CDR1 is SEHNR and CDR2 FQNEAQ (reference sequence). DNA for the CDR3: TGTGCCAGCAGCTTAGCTGTTGGGTCCTACAATGAGCAGTTCTTC. This sequence encodes CASSLAVGSYNEQFF.

The chain has TRBV28 and TRBJ1-2, with D unclear. CDR1 and CDR2 (germline): MDHEN, SYDVKM. The V end was cut by 6 bases, the J end by 5 bases, with 13 bases between. The CDR3 is made up of 13 amino acids. The CDR3 spells CASSGPGFYGYTF. CDR3 nucleotides: TGTGCCAGCAGCGGACCGGGGTTTTATGGCTACACCTTC.

The rearrangement uses TRBV27 and TRBJ2-7, with 7 bases that match TRBD1. The germline gives CDR1 MNHEY, CDR2 SMNVEV (reference sequence). The CDR3 contains 16 residues. V was pared by 3 bases and J by 0 bases, with 8 bases of the junction left unmatched. In nucleotides, the CDR3 is TGTGCCAGCAGTTTTGAAACAGGGGTAGCCTCCTACGAGCAGTACTTC. It codes for CASSFETGVASYEQYF.

This clone has more than one count but fewer than ten. This rearrangement joins TRBV27 to TRBJ2-3, with 7 nucleotides matching TRBD1. The ends lost 3 bases at V and 3 bases at J; junction bases unmatched: 3. CDR1 MNHEY and CDR2 SMNVEV come from the germline V gene (reference sequence). This CDR3 is built from 14 residues. CDR3 sequence reads: CASSFMDRTDTQYF. CDR3 DNA sequence: TGTGCCAGCAGTTTTATGGACAGGACAGATACGCAGTATTTT.

The rearrangement links TRBV20-1 to TRBJ2-1; TRBD2 aligns across 11 bases. Germline V gives CDR1 DFQATT, CDR2 SNEGSKA (reference sequence). This CDR3 region has 14 residues. Germline trimming cut 3 bases from V and 7 bases from J; bases unmatched to any gene: 5. The CDR3 is CSASLAGGRNEQFF. In DNA, the CDR3 is TGCAGTGCTAGTTTAGCGGGAGGGCGGAATGAGCAGTTCTTC.

The chain couples TRBV11-3 to TRBJ2-3; D is undetermined. The CDR3 length is 14 residues. V was cut by 5 bases and J by 2 bases, with 11 bases left in between. Germline CDR1 reads SGHNT; CDR2 reads YENEEA. Here the CDR3 DNA reads TGTGCCAGCAGCCCGACCCCCTACACAGATACGCAGTATTTT. This translates into CASSPTPYTDTQYF.